These 28 T cell receptor beta chains were all obtained from the same sample, sequenced in a study of molecular identifiers for immune sequencing clone quantification. TCRdb reanalysed the PCR reads using MiXCR and keeps one entry per CDR3 protein. This table has some 70,000 distinct CDR3 sequences, 18% appearing once. Sequencing was done on a sample of naive CD8+ T cells from blood, with Jurkat cell RNA spiked in. Subset reported: FACS-sorted CD8+CD4-CCR7+CD45RA+ naive T cells. The receptors come from a human donor in good health. Some libraries in this study had Jurkat cell RNA spiked in.

This clonotype occurred a few times. The junction departs from the called germline gene at one end, perhaps through a read error. The gene calls are TRBV7-8 and TRBJ1-4, with D tentatively TRBD1 (5 bases). Germline CDR1 SGHVS, CDR2 FQNEAQ. The CDR3 runs to 17 residues. The CDR3 is CASSLVLVGATNEKLVF. As DNA, the CDR3 is TGTGCCAGCAGCTTAGTGTTGGTAGGGGCAACTAATGAAAAACTGGTTTTT.

This clonotype was recorded at least ten times. The rearrangement joins TRBV6-5 to TRBJ2-5; the D gene is possibly TRBD2 (5 bases). CDR1 MNHEY and CDR2 SVGAGI come from the germline V gene. This CDR3 has 14 residues. The V gene lost 0 bases and the J gene lost 4 bases, with 9 bases spanning the gap. CDR3 residues: CASSYSTGRETQYF. The CDR3 DNA is TGTGCCAGCAGTTACTCGACGGGGAGAGAGACCCAGTACTTC.

This clonotype was counted at least ten times. The chain couples TRBV4-3 to TRBJ2-3; D may be TRBD2 (6 bases). This CDR3 has 14 amino acids. V was shortened by 1 base and J by 2 bases, with 7 bases between the two germline ends. The V gene's germline CDR1 is LGHNA and CDR2 YSLEER. CDR3 sequence reads: CASSQVAVTDTQYF. In DNA, the CDR3 is TGCGCCAGCAGCCAAGTAGCGGTCACAGATACGCAGTATTTT.

This clonotype was detected only a few times. Possible read error: a much larger clone is one base away. V gene TRBV9 combines with J gene TRBJ2-3; 8 positions match TRBD2. The CDR3 spans 16 residues. The germline V gene has CDR1 SGDLS and CDR2 YYNGEE. V lost 4 bases to trimming and J lost 4 bases; unmatched junction nucleotides: 11. The CDR3 loop reads CASSPLPAGDPDTQYF. The CDR3 nucleotides are TGTGCCAGCAGCCCTTTACCAGCGGGAGACCCAGATACGCAGTATTTT.

As to this clonotype: A junction end diverges from the germline sequence, so it may reflect a read error. The gene calls are TRBV25-1 and TRBJ2-7; D not resolved. CDR1 and CDR2 (germline): MGHDK, SYGVNS. This CDR3 region has 11 residues. CDR3 loop: CASSEWEGVTF. CDR3 nucleotides: TGTGCCAGCAGTGAATGGGAAGGCGTAACTTTC.

This clonotype appeared many times. V and J are TRBV12-3 or TRBV12-4 and TRBJ1-1; 7 bases line up with TRBD1. V lost 6 bases to trimming and J lost 11 bases; unmatched junction nucleotides: 9. This CDR3 spans 12 amino acids. The CDR3 protein is CASSPDRVRAFF. CDR3 nucleotide sequence: TGTGCCAGCAGCCCCGACAGGGTCCGCGCTTTCTTT.

This clonotype came up many times. V and J are TRBV7-6 and TRBJ1-5; no definite D call. The CDR3 length is 15 residues. The germline gives CDR1 SGHVS, CDR2 FNYEAQ. V lost 3 bases and J 6 bases, leaving 15 bases between the germline ends. The CDR3 is CASSLNDGPLQPQHF. The CDR3 DNA is TGTGCCAGCAGCTTGAATGACGGTCCGCTTCAGCCCCAGCATTTT.

There are many counts of this clonotype. This rearrangement joins TRBV5-4 to TRBJ2-3, with 11 bases fitting TRBD1. V trimming: 2 bases; J trimming: 5 bases; junction bases outside the gene matches: 4. The germline V gene has CDR1 SGHNT and CDR2 YYREEE (reference sequence). The CDR3 has 15 residues. DNA of the CDR3: TGTGCCAGCAGCTTTTGGACAGGGGGCGGAGATACGCAGTATTTT. Protein product: CASSFWTGGGDTQYF.

This clonotype has ten or more counts. The chain joins TRBV7-6 to TRBJ2-3, with D perhaps TRBD2 (6 bases). Trimming stripped 0 bases from V and 0 bases from J, with 7 bases between. The CDR3 is 15 amino acids. Germline loops: CDR1 SGHVS, CDR2 FNYEAQ. CDR3 nucleotide sequence: TGTGCCAGCAGCTTAGCGGGAGGCAGCACAGATACGCAGTATTTT. It yields the protein CASSLAGGSTDTQYF.

Many counts were recorded for this clonotype. The chain links TRBV11-3 to TRBJ2-1; the D gene is possibly TRBD2 (5 bases). V gave up 6 bases and J gave up 4 bases, with 13 bases separating them. CDR3 length: 14 amino acids. Germline V gene lookup returns CDR1 SGHNT and CDR2 YENEEA. The CDR3 DNA is TGTGCCAGCAGTTTGGGCGGACTGTACAATGAGCAGTTCTTC. As protein: CASSLGGLYNEQFF.

This clonotype has more than one count but fewer than ten. V is TRBV5-6 and J is TRBJ1-6; 8 bases are a match to TRBD1. Germline CDR1 reads SGHDT; CDR2 reads YYEEEE. CDR3 length: 13 amino acids. V lost 5 bases and J lost 10; bases outside the gene matches: 5. The CDR3 sequence: CASSPTGDSPLHF. CDR3 sequence (DNA): TGTGCCAGCAGTCCGACAGGGGACTCACCCCTCCACTTT.

This clonotype has at least ten counts. The chain recombines TRBV29-1 with TRBJ2-2; D call uncertain. The germline gives CDR1 SQVTM, CDR2 ANQGSEA. The CDR3 extends over 12 amino acids. V gave up 7 bases and J gave up 1 base, with 7 bases separating them. CDR3 loop: CSAPGNTGELFF. The CDR3 coding sequence is TGCAGCGCCCCAGGGAACACCGGGGAGCTGTTTTTT.

The rearrangement joins TRBV21-1 to TRBJ1-3; the listed D gene, TRBD1, was not tested against the DNA. TRBV21-1 corresponds to a pseudogene. The CDR3 is made up of 18 amino acids. In DNA form, the CDR3 reads TGTGCCAGCAGCAAAGATTGGTGGGGTCAGGGAGGCGGAAACACCATATATTTT. Translated, it gives CASSKDWWGQGGGNTIYF.

This clonotype showed up many times. The rearrangement joins TRBV4-2 to TRBJ2-5, with 13 nucleotides matching TRBD2. J was trimmed by 3 bases and V by 1 base; bases with no gene match: 2. Germline lookup yields CDR1 LGHNA and CDR2 YNFKEQ. The length of the CDR3 is 16 residues. CDR3 in amino acids: CASSQAGLAGEETQYF. In DNA form, the CDR3 reads TGTGCCAGCAGCCAAGCAGGACTAGCGGGAGAAGAGACCCAGTACTTC.

Note on this clonotype: This may arise from a read error, as a much more abundant clone is one base away. The rearrangement joins TRBV29-1 to TRBJ2-1; TRBD1 is a possible D gene (5 bases). The CDR3 length is 11 residues. Germline CDR1 SQVTM, CDR2 ANQGSEA. The CDR3 here is CSVGDYNEQLF. CDR3 in DNA: TGCAGCGTAGGGGATTACAATGAGCAGCTCTTC.

The sample holds many counts of this clonotype. This sequence joins TRBV4-1 and TRBJ2-1, with TRBD1 matching 8 bases. Trimming cost V 1 base and J 2 bases; bases outside gene matches: 4. Germline CDR1 MGHRA, CDR2 YSYEKL. The CDR3 sequence is 16 residues long. The CDR3 spells CASSQGPDRAYNEQFF. In DNA form, the CDR3 reads TGCGCCAGCAGCCAAGGACCGGACAGGGCCTACAATGAGCAGTTCTTC.

This clonotype was found many times. V gene TRBV27 combines with J gene TRBJ1-1; 8 nucleotides align to TRBD1. CDR3 size: 14 residues. The germline V gene has CDR1 MNHEY and CDR2 SMNVEV (reference sequence). V trimming: 5 bases; J trimming: 4 bases; junction bases outside the gene matches: 6. The CDR3 bases are TGTGCCAGCAGTGTCGACAGGGGAGGCACTGAAGCTTTCTTT. Residues: CASSVDRGGTEAFF.

This clonotype was observed at least ten times. This sequence joins TRBV13 and TRBJ2-7; D unclear. The CDR3 has 16 amino acids. Germline values: CDR1 PRHDT, CDR2 FYEKMQ (reference sequence). V lost 1 base, J lost 2 bases, and 15 bases lay in between. CDR3 DNA sequence: TGTGCCAGCAGCTTAGCACTGAACGAAGGGCCCTACGAGCAGTACTTC. It is translated as CASSLALNEGPYEQYF. The variable domain in full, with the rest retrieved from reference TRBV13 and TRBJ2-7, is AAGVIQSPRHLIKEKRETATLKCYPIPRHDTVYWYQQGPGQDPQFLISFYEKMQSDKGSIPDRFSAQQFSDYHSELNMSSLELGDSALYFCASSLALNEGPYEQYFGPGTRLTVT.

By share of the sample, this clonotype is medium-sized. The chain joins TRBV10-3 to TRBJ1-5, with TRBD1 as a possible D gene (6 bases). Germline V lookup: CDR1 ENHRY, CDR2 SYGVKD. V was trimmed by 7 bases and J by 5 bases, leaving 15 bases between them. The CDR3 runs 14 residues. CDR3 nucleotide sequence: TGTGCCATCACCTCCCGGGACACAGATCAGCCCCAGCATTTT. Its translation is CAITSRDTDQPQHF.

This chain uses TRBV19 with TRBJ2-1; D uncertain. The CDR3 has 12 residues. Trimming removed 3 bases from V and 2 bases from J, with 2 bases in between. Germline CDR1 LNHDA, CDR2 SQIVND (reference sequence). CDR3 nucleotides: TGTGCCAGTAGTATCACCTACAATGAGCAGTTCTTC. Residues: CASSITYNEQFF.

This clonotype was counted at least ten times. V is TRBV15 and J is TRBJ2-5, with 11 bases matching TRBD1. CDR3 size: 18 residues. The germline V gene has CDR1 LNHNV and CDR2 YYDKDF (reference sequence). Germline trimming cut 0 bases from V and 5 bases from J; bases unmatched to any gene: 11. In DNA, the CDR3 is TGTGCCACCAGCAGAGATCCCCCCACGGACAGGGGGCAGGAGACCCAGTACTTC. Amino acid sequence: CATSRDPPTDRGQETQYF.

On this clonotype: A much more abundant neighbour one base away suggests this may be a read error. J is TRBJ2-7 and V is TRBV25-1; 8 bases line up with TRBD1. V was clipped by 4 bases and J by 5 bases; unmatched bases: 7. Germline assignment: CDR1 MGHDK and CDR2 SYGVNS. This CDR3 spans 14 amino acids. This chain's CDR3 is CASSGRDRNDEQYF. CDR3 nucleotides: TGTGCCAGCAGTGGAAGGGACAGGAACGACGAGCAGTACTTC.

This clonotype was detected ten times or more. The rearrangement uses TRBV27 and TRBJ2-7; tentatively, D is TRBD2 (6 bases). V lost 6 bases to trimming and J lost 3 bases, with 12 bases between them. The length of the CDR3 is 13 residues. The germline V gene encodes CDR1 MNHEY and CDR2 SMNVEV (reference sequence). The CDR3: CASSSGRHYEQYF. The CDR3 DNA sequence: TGTGCCAGCAGCTCTGGGAGGCACTACGAGCAGTACTTC.

This clonotype has at least ten counts. The chain is built from TRBV29-1 and TRBJ1-3, with 8 bases aligning to TRBD1. The CDR3 totals 15 residues. V was clipped by 4 bases and J by 1 base; unmatched bases: 6. CDR1 and CDR2 (germline): SQVTM, ANQGSEA. The CDR3 is CSVVPQGVSGNTIYF. CDR3 coding DNA: TGCAGCGTTGTGCCACAGGGGGTATCTGGAAACACCATATATTTT.

In this sample, this clonotype turned up many times. The gene calls are TRBV6-1 and TRBJ2-3, with D maybe TRBD2 (5 bases). Trimming stripped 3 bases from V and 0 bases from J, with 10 bases between. Germline loops: CDR1 MNHNS, CDR2 SASEGT. The CDR3 is made up of 15 amino acids. CDR3 amino acids: CASSEIGGSTDTQYF. The CDR3 DNA reads as TGTGCCAGCAGTGAGATTGGAGGAAGCACAGATACGCAGTATTTT.

This clonotype was seen repeatedly, ten times or more. This chain links TRBV3-1 with TRBJ2-1, with D perhaps matching TRBD1 or TRBD2 (5 bases each). The ends were cut back, 5 bases at V and 0 bases at J, with 14 bases in the middle. The CDR3 spans 16 residues. Germline V lookup: CDR1 LGHDT, CDR2 YNNKEL (reference sequence). Here the CDR3 reads CASSESGTYSYNEQFF. In nucleotides, the CDR3 is TGTGCCAGCAGCGAATCCGGGACCTACTCCTACAATGAGCAGTTCTTC.

Concerning this clonotype: A read error may be the cause here, since a much bigger clone is one base away. No conserved phenylalanine or tryptophan ends this CDR3, so it is likely a read error. V gene TRBV11-3 combines with J gene TRBJ1-4; D is uncertain. This CDR3 is built from 15 residues. Germline V CDR1 and CDR2: SGHNT, YENEEA. The V and J ends lost 6 bases and 4 bases respectively, with 15 bases between them. CDR3 bases: TGTGCCAGCAGTCCATCCCCCGCCATTAATGAAAAACTGTTTATT. It yields the protein CASSPSPAINEKLFI.

Concerning this clonotype: This may be a read error: a much more frequent sequence differs by one nucleotide. The chain recombines TRBV9 with TRBJ1-2, with 9 nucleotides matching TRBD1. The CDR3 loop spans 16 amino acids. CDR1 is SGDLS, CDR2 YYNGEE, per germline. The CDR3 DNA is TGTGCCAGCAGCGTGTACGGAACAGGGGGCGCAGGTGGCCACACCTTC. Translation gives CASSVYGTGGAGGHTF. The variable domain in full, with the rest retrieved from reference TRBV9 and TRBJ1-2, is DSGVTQTPKHLITATGQRVTLRCSPRSGDLSVYWYQQSLDQGLQFLIQYYNGEERAKGNILERFSAQQFPDLHSELNLSSLELGDSALYFCASSVYGTGGAGGHTFGSGTRLTVV.